The following is a TCR beta chain sequence with its context. This specimen belongs to a study of OX40 agonist ivuxolimab in advanced cancers. In the study overall: Dose-escalation patients were diagnosed with hepatocellular carcinoma, melanoma, renal cell cancer or head and neck cancer. Cohort: more than 75% men, mean age approximately 64, aged about 23 to 80.

Trimming left V 1 base short and J 2 bases short, with 9 bases between. The length of the CDR3 is 14 residues. Germline CDR1 reads SEHNR; CDR2 reads FQNEAQ (reference sequence). Sequencing was performed with immunoSEQ multiplex PCR; in TCRdb, only in-frame clones are kept and a portion is missing. This sample yields about 81,000 clones, of which roughly 80% are seen a single time; 6% to 8% belongs to the top ten. Sequenced here: CD4+ or CD8+ T cells sorted from blood, sampled in a trial of the OX40 agonist ivuxolimab. This clonotype was sampled from an adult with an advanced solid tumor such as melanoma, head and neck, liver or kidney cancer. The chain uses TRBV7-9 and TRBJ2-7; D unresolved. CDR3: CASSLESGAYEQYF. DNA for the CDR3: TGTGCCAGCAGCTTAGAATCCGGTGCCTACGAGCAGTACTTC.